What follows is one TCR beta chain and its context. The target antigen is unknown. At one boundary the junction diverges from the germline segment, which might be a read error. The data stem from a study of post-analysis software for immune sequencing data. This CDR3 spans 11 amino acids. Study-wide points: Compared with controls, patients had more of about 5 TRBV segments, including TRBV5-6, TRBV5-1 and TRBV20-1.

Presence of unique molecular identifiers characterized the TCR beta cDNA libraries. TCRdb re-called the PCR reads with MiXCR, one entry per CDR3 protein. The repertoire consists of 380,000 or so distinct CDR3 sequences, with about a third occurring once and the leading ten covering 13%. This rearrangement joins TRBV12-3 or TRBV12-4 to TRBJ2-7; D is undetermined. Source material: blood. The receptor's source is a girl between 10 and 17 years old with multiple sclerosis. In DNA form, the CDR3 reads TGTGCCAACAGTTCCAACTACGAGCAGTACTTC. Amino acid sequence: CANSSNYEQYF.